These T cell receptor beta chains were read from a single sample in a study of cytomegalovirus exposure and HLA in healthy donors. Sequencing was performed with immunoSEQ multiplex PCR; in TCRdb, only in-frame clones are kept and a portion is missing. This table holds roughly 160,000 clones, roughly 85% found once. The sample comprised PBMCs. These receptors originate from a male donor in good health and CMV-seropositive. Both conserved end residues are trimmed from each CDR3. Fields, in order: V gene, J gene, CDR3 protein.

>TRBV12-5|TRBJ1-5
ASGQDSNQPQH
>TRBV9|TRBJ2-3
ASSVAPTGRVDTQY
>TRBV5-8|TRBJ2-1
ASSLRTSRYNEQF
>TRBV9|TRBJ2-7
ASSPSTSGYEQY
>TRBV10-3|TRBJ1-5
AISESWTGGSNQPQH
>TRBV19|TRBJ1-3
ASSEDSVSGNTIY
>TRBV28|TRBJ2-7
ASSLQGADYEQY
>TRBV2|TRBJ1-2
ASSDRGAVAYGYT
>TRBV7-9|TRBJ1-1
SSSLEGVPVVGSTEAF
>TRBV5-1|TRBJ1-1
ASSLGFRGLAF
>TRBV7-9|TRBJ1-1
ASSYPTQTEAF
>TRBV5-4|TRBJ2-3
ASSPGGLAGGTDTQY
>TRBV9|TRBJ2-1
ASSSPGAGGHEQF
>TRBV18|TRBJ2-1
ASPGSGSSYNEQF
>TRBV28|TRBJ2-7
ASSLGPGLAADYEQY
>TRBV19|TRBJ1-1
ASSTLGTGDSEAF
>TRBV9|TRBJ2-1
ASSVLDSGVSVTEQF
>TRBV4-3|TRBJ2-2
ASSHAGLGRELF
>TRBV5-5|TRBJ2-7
ASSFNERQGTYEQY
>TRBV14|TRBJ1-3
ASSPGTGYGYTIY
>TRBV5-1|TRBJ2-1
ASISDRVGYNEQF
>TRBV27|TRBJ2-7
ASDPSGSGYEQY
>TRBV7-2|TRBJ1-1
ASSSVGGPGTEAF
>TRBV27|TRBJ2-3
ASRVWSEDTQY
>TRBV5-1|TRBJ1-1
ASSRLRGSFEAF
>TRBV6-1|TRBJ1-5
ASVEQGFGNQPQH
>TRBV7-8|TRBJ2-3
ASSLPNTDTQY